One T cell receptor beta chain is described in this entry. The CDR3 runs to 14 residues. The V end lost 3 bases, the J end lost 2 bases, and 11 bases lay between the germline ends. Per germline, CDR1 SGHVS and CDR2 FNYEAQ. The data originate from a study of blood T cell repertoires in COVID-19. Study details: The United States, Italy and Spain provided the acute and convalescent COVID-19 samples. PBMCs, B-cell-depleted T cells, or T cells were the source of the cDNA or gDNA that made up the material.

Original analysis: The authors estimated nucleated cell counts from reference gene primer amplification. Sequenced by immunoSEQ multiplex PCR; TCRdb stores in-frame clones only, minus some. From that table come the V and J calls and clone size; the DNA was used to work out D and trimming. The top ten hold approximately 2% of the sample, which has roughly 260,000 clones, 80% to 90% seen once. The chain links TRBV7-6 to TRBJ2-7; D gene uncertain. This clonotype was sampled from a woman in her forties or fifties who had recovered from COVID-19. What was sequenced was PBMCs or T cells enriched from blood (not recorded which). CDR3 sequence (DNA): TGTGCCAGCAGCTTGGCCCAGGAAACCTACGAGCAGTACTTC. Translation gives CASSLAQETYEQYF.